Listed below are T cell receptor beta chains from one sample, sequenced in a study of OX40 agonist ivuxolimab in advanced cancers. Repertoires were generated with immunoSEQ multiplex PCR, while TCRdb's copy carries only in-frame clones and drops some. The profile covers about 46,000 clones, with about nine tenths appearing a single time and 12% taken by the ten largest. The sample was CD4+ or CD8+ T cells sorted from blood, taken in a trial of the OX40 agonist ivuxolimab. The receptor set was obtained from an adult with an advanced solid tumor such as melanoma, head and neck, liver or kidney cancer. The CDR3 runs from the conserved cysteine through the conserved F or W. A D gene is named only where the DNA matches it firmly. Expanded clones are given a class, and other clones once, few, many or no size at all.

size	V	D	J	CDR3	DNA
NA	TRBV5-1	NA	TRBJ1-5	CASSPGSASNQPQHF	TGCGCCAGCAGCCCCGGGTCAGCGAGCAATCAGCCCCAGCATTTT
NA	TRBV19	TRBD2	TRBJ2-4	CASSTSGGANQYF	TGTGCCAGTAGTACTAGCGGGGGGGCGAATCAGTACTTC
NA	TRBV6-6	TRBD1	TRBJ1-6	CASNRGHNSPLHF	TGTGCCAGCAACAGGGGGCATAATTCACCCCTCCACTTT
NA	TRBV28	NA	TRBJ2-7	CASNGIGDRGEQYF	TGTGCCAGCAACGGAATAGGTGACCGGGGCGAGCAGTACTTC
NA	TRBV4-3	TRBD2	TRBJ2-7	CASSQDSGLASHYEQYF	TGCGCCAGCAGCCAAGATTCGGGACTAGCGTCGCACTACGAGCAGTACTTC
NA	TRBV10-3	NA	TRBJ1-1	CAISAPTGPTMNTEAFF	TGTGCCATCAGTGCCCCGACAGGTCCTACCATGAACACTGAAGCTTTCTTT
NA	TRBV13	NA	TRBJ2-5	CASSEGGETQYF	TGTGCCAGCAGCGAGGGGGGAGAGACCCAGTACTTC
NA	TRBV7-9	TRBD1	TRBJ2-7	CASRPTQGATYEQYF	TGTGCCAGCAGACCTACACAGGGGGCAACGTACGAGCAGTACTTC
NA	TRBV7-2	TRBD2	TRBJ2-1	CASSDGTISYSYNEQFF	TGTGCCAGCAGCGACGGGACTATCTCGTACTCCTACAATGAGCAGTTCTTC
NA	TRBV27	NA	TRBJ2-6	CASSLAGSGANVLTF	TGTGCCAGCAGCCTGGCCGGGTCTGGGGCCAACGTCCTGACTTTC
NA	TRBV9	NA	TRBJ2-7	CASSDLDEREQYF	TGTGCCAGCAGCGACTTGGACGAGCGCGAGCAGTACTTC
NA	TRBV6-6	NA	TRBJ2-1	CASSFGVSYNEQFF	TGTGCCAGCAGTTTTGGTGTCTCCTACAATGAGCAGTTCTTC
NA	TRBV19	TRBD2	TRBJ2-1	CASTPAGSSYNEQFF	TGTGCCAGTACCCCAGCGGGGAGCTCCTACAATGAGCAGTTCTTC
NA	TRBV9	NA	TRBJ2-7	CASSTGGDYEQYF	TGTGCCAGCAGTACAGGGGGGGACTACGAGCAGTACTTC
NA	TRBV28	TRBD2	TRBJ2-1	CASSFKLAGGMTYNEQFF	TGTGCCAGCAGTTTTAAACTAGCGGGGGGCATGACCTACAATGAGCAGTTCTTC
NA	TRBV10-3	TRBD2	TRBJ2-1	CAISEGTKNEQFF	TGTGCCATCAGTGAGGGGACTAAAAATGAGCAGTTCTTC
NA	TRBV29-1	TRBD2	TRBJ2-3	CSVPGGGETDTQYF	TGCAGCGTCCCCGGGGGGGGAGAGACAGATACGCAGTATTTT
NA	TRBV9	TRBD1	TRBJ2-2	CASTPPGTGNTGELFF	TGTGCCAGCACCCCCCCCGGGACAGGGAACACCGGGGAGCTGTTTTTT
NA	TRBV4-3	NA	TRBJ2-5	CASSQDTGPQETQYF	TGCGCCAGCAGCCAAGATACAGGGCCCCAAGAGACCCAGTACTTC
NA	TRBV28	NA	TRBJ2-7	CASSGGDYEQYF	TGTGCCAGCAGCGGGGGAGACTACGAGCAGTACTTC
NA	TRBV9	NA	TRBJ1-1	CASSPESAPAFF	TGTGCCAGCAGCCCCGAATCGGCGCCGGCTTTCTTT
NA	TRBV5-4	TRBD1	TRBJ1-5	CASSKGQNQPQHF	TGTGCCAGCAGCAAGGGACAGAATCAGCCCCAGCATTTT
few	TRBV7-9	NA	TRBJ2-7	CASSLGRDEQYF	TGTGCCAGCAGCTTAGGTAGAGACGAGCAGTACTTC
once	TRBV28	NA	TRBJ2-1	CASSSDISSYNEQFF	TGTGCCAGCAGTTCTGACATTAGCTCCTACAATGAGCAGTTCTTC
NA	TRBV7-9	TRBD1	TRBJ2-3	CASSTGQGSTDTQYF	TGTGCCAGCAGCACGGGACAGGGTAGCACAGATACGCAGTATTTT
NA	TRBV28	NA	TRBJ2-7	CASSFRGYSDFEQYF	TGTGCCAGCAGTTTCCGGGGATATAGCGATTTCGAGCAGTACTTC
NA	TRBV11-2	TRBD1	TRBJ2-7	CASSPGQSYEQYF	TGTGCCAGCAGCCCGGGACAGTCCTACGAGCAGTACTTC
NA	TRBV30	TRBD2	TRBJ2-7	CAWSGMGPGTSVAGGPGFLYF	TGTGCCTGGAGCGGCATGGGACCCGGGACCTCGGTAGCGGGAGGGCCCGGGTTTCTGTACTTC
NA	TRBV7-6	TRBD2	TRBJ2-1	CASSRSGGAAEQFF	TGTGCCAGCAGCCGTAGCGGGGGGGCTGCTGAGCAGTTCTTC
NA	TRBV2	TRBD2	TRBJ2-7	CASSRDYQSSYEQYF	TGTGCCAGCAGCAGGGACTACCAGAGCTCCTACGAGCAGTACTTC
once	TRBV11-1	TRBD2	TRBJ2-7	CASSLTSGRGYEQYF	TGTGCCAGCAGCCTGACTAGCGGGAGAGGGTACGAGCAGTACTTC
NA	TRBV28	NA	TRBJ1-3	CASSYPGDKIGNTIYF	TGTGCCAGCAGTTATCCCGGGGACAAAATTGGAAACACCATATATTTT
NA	TRBV29-1	NA	TRBJ2-7	CSVEDSYEQYF	TGCAGCGTTGAAGATTCCTACGAGCAGTACTTC
medium-sized	TRBV7-6	TRBD1	TRBJ2-1	CASSFGTGAYNEQFF	TGTGCCAGCAGCTTCGGGACAGGGGCTTACAATGAGCAGTTCTTC
NA	TRBV15	TRBD2	TRBJ2-5	CATSGLAGVGAETQYF	TGTGCCACCAGTGGACTAGCGGGAGTTGGGGCGGAGACCCAGTACTTC
NA	TRBV19	NA	TRBJ2-7	CASSIVLEGHEQYF	TGTGCCAGTAGTATAGTGCTGGAGGGCCACGAGCAGTACTTC
NA	TRBV18	TRBD1	TRBJ2-5	CASSPLDREETQYF	TGTGCCAGCTCACCACTCGACAGGGAAGAGACCCAGTACTTC
NA	TRBV4-3	NA	TRBJ1-1	CASSQVVGGTEAFF	TGCGCCAGCAGCCAAGTGGTAGGGGGCACTGAAGCTTTCTTT
NA	TRBV5-6	NA	TRBJ2-2	CASTTTPRLDLSGELFF	TGTGCCAGCACCACTACCCCCCGACTAGATCTTTCCGGGGAGCTGTTTTTT
once	TRBV28	TRBD1	TRBJ2-2	CASSPRWDRSTGELFF	TGTGCCAGCAGTCCACGATGGGACAGGAGCACCGGGGAGCTGTTTTTT
NA	TRBV10-1	NA	TRBJ1-6	CASSDGGSINNSPLHF	TGCGCCAGCAGTGATGGAGGGTCGATCAATAATTCACCCCTCCACTTT
once	TRBV30	NA	TRBJ1-2	CAWSVGGYGYTF	TGTGCCTGGAGTGTCGGGGGATATGGCTACACCTTC
NA	TRBV4-3	NA	TRBJ2-7	CASSLDSSYEQYF	TGCGCCAGCAGTCTGGACAGCTCCTACGAGCAGTACTTC
NA	TRBV9	TRBD1	TRBJ1-6	CASSEGQVNSPLHF	TGTGCCAGCAGCGAGGGACAGGTAAATTCACCCCTCCACTTT
NA	TRBV27	TRBD2	TRBJ2-5	CASSPGTSGEETQYF	TGTGCCAGCAGTCCCGGGACTAGCGGGGAAGAGACCCAGTACTTC
once	TRBV29-1	TRBD2	TRBJ2-1	CSVDRTSLYNEQFF	TGCAGCGTTGATCGGACTAGCCTGTACAATGAGCAGTTCTTC
NA	TRBV9	TRBD2	TRBJ2-2	CASSVGGRAAGELFF	TGTGCCAGCAGCGTAGGTGGGAGGGCCGCCGGGGAGCTGTTTTTT
NA	TRBV30	NA	TRBJ2-1	CAWSDIAIEQFF	TGTGCCTGGAGTGATATAGCGATTGAGCAGTTCTTC
NA	TRBV9	TRBD1	TRBJ2-3	CASSSIDRGVRTSTQYF	TGTGCCAGCAGCTCAATCGACAGGGGCGTTAGAACGAGTACGCAGTATTTT